Reported below is one T cell receptor beta chain. The CDR3 loop spans 13 amino acids. Germline CDR1 reads SEHNR; CDR2 reads FQNEAQ (reference sequence). Trimming left V 0 bases short and J 6 bases short, with 9 bases between. This sample was included in a study of CD8 T cells in ankylosing spondylitis. Using its own MiXCR run on the 5' RACE reads, TCRdb lists one record per CDR3 protein. The sample holds around 340,000 distinct CDR3 sequences; 20% are singletons and the top ten take around 13%. This chain uses TRBV7-9 with TRBJ2-7; tentatively, D is TRBD1 (5 bases). The source is a male donor with ankylosing spondylitis or in good health (not recorded which). The sequenced sample consisted of blood, either unsorted or a sorted T cell fraction (not recorded which). This CDR3 is CASSLADTGEQYF. As DNA, the CDR3 is TGTGCCAGCAGCTTAGCGGACACCGGCGAGCAGTACTTC.